Described below is a single T cell receptor (beta chain) sequence and its context. The ends were cut back, 5 bases at V and 6 bases at J, with 13 bases in the middle. This CDR3 is built from 13 residues. This record comes from a study of blood T cell repertoires in COVID-19. Whole-study context: Researchers got acute and convalescent COVID-19 samples from the United States, Italy and Spain. T cells, B-cell-depleted T cells, or PBMCs supplied cDNA or gDNA.

In the original workflow: Amplified reference gene primers provided the basis for estimating nucleated cell counts. Assay used: immunoSEQ multiplex PCR; TCRdb lists only in-frame clones, some missing. V, J and clone size derive from that table, while D and trimming were established from the DNA sequence. The sample consists of some 97,000 clones, 88% of them appearing once. This TCR derives from a woman aged 55-69 years with acute or convalescent COVID-19. This chain uses TRBV12-3 or TRBV12-4 with TRBJ1-2; TRBD1 might be the D (6 bases). The sequenced material came from peripheral blood. This chain's CDR3 is CASSKGGPNGYTF. The DNA of the CDR3 is TGTGCCAGCAGTAAGGGGGGGCCAAATGGCTACACCTTC.